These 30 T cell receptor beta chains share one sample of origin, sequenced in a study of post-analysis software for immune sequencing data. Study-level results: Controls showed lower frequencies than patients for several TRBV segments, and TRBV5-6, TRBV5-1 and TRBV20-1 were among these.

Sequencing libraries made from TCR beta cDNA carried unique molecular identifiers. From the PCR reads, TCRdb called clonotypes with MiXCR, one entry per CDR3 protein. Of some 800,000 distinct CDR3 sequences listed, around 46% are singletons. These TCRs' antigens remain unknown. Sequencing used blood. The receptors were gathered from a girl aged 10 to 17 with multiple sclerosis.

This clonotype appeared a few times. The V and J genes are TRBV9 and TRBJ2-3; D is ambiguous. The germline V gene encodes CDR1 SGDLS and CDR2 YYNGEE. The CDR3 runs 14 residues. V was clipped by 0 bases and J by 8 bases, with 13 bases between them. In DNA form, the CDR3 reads TGTGCCAGCAGCGTAGGGACGTCGATAGGTACGCAGTATTTT. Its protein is CASSVGTSIGTQYF. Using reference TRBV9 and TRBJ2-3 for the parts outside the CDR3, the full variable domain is DSGVTQTPKHLITATGQRVTLRCSPRSGDLSVYWYQQSLDQGLQFLIQYYNGEERAKGNILERFSAQQFPDLHSELNLSSLELGDSALYFCASSVGTSIGTQYFGPGTRLTVL.

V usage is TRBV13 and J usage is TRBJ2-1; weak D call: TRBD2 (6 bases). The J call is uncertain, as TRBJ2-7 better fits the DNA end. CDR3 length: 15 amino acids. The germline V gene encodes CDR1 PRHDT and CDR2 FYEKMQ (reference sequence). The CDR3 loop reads CASSRRRAIYNEQYF. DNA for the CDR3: TGTGCCAGCAGCCGGCGGAGGGCCATCTACAATGAGCAGTACTTC.

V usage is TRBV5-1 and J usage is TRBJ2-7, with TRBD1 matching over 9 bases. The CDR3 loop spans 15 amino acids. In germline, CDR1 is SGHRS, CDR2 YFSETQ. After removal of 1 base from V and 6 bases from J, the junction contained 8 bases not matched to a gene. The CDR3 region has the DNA TGCGCCAGCAGCTTGTCGGGACAGGGCCTCGCCGAGCAGTACTTC. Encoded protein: CASSLSGQGLAEQYF.

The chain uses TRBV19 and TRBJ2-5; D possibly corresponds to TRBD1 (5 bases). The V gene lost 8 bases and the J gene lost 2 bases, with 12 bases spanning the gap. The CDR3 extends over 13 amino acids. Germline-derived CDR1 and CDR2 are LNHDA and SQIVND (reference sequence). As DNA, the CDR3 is TGTGCCAGTGCGTCTACAGGACAAGAGACCCAGTACTTC. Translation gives CASASTGQETQYF.

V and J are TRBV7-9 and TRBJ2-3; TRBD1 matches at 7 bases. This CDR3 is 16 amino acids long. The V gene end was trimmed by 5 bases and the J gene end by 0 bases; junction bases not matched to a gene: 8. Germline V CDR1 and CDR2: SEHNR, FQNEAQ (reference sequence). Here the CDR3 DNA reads TGTGCCAGCAGCGTACGACAGGGTTTGAGCACAGATACGCAGTATTTT. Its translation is CASSVRQGLSTDTQYF. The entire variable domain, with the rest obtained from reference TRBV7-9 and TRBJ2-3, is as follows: DTGVSQNPRHKITKRGQNVTFRCDPISEHNRLYWYRQTLGQGPEFLTYFQNEAQLEKSRLLSDRFSAERPKGSFSTLEIQRTEQGDSAMYLCASSVRQGLSTDTQYFGPGTRLTVL.

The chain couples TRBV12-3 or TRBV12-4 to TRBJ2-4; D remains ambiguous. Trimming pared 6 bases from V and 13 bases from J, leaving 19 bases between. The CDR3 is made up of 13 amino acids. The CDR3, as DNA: TGTGCCAGCAGCCAACACTCTCCCGCGGAACAGTACTTC. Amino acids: CASSQHSPAEQYF.

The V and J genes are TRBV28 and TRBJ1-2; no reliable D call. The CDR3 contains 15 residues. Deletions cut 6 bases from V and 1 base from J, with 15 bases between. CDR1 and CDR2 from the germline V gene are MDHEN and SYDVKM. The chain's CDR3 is CASSQRAPFNYGYTF. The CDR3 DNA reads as TGTGCCAGCAGCCAGAGGGCACCCTTTAACTATGGCTACACCTTC.

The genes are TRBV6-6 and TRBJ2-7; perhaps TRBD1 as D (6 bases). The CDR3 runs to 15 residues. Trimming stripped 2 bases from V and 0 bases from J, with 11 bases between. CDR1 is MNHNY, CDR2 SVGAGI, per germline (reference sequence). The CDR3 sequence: CASSYAQGLSYEQYF. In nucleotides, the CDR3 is TGTGCCAGCAGTTACGCACAGGGTCTCTCCTACGAGCAGTACTTC.

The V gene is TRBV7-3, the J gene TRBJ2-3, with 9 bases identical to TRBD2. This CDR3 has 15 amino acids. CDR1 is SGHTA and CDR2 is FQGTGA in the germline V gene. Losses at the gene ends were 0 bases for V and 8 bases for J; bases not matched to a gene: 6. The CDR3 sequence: CASSLTSGSTLTQYF. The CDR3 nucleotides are TGTGCCAGCAGCTTAACTAGCGGGAGTACCCTTACGCAGTATTTT.

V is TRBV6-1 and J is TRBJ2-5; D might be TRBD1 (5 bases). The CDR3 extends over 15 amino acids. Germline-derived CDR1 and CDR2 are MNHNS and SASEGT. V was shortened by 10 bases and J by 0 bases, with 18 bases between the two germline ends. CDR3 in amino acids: CAIATAPGNQETQYF. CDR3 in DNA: TGTGCCATTGCCACCGCCCCAGGGAACCAAGAGACCCAGTACTTC.

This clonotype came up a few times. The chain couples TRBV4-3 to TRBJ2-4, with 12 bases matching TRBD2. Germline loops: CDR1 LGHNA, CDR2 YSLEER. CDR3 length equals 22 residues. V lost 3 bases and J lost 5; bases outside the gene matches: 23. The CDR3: CASSQGRWGGFRLAGEENIQYF. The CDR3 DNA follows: TGCGCCAGCAGCCAGGGCCGGTGGGGGGGCTTTAGACTAGCGGGAGAGGAAAACATTCAGTACTTC.

The CDR3 reads CSAPPGGGYTF. The CDR3 nucleotides read TGCAGTGCCCCGCCAGGGGGTGGCTACACCTTC. The chain carries TRBV20-1 and TRBJ1-2, with 7 bases lining up with TRBD1. V shed 6 bases and J 7 bases; nucleotides not matched to a gene: 5. The CDR3 runs to 11 residues. CDR1 is DFQATT, CDR2 SNEGSKA, per germline (reference sequence).

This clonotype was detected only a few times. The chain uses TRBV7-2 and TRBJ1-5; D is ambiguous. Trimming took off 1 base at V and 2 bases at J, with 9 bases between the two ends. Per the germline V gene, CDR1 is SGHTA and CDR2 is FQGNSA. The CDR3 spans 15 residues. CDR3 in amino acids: CASSLGRAGNQPQHF. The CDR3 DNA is TGTGCCAGCAGCTTAGGGAGGGCTGGCAATCAGCCCCAGCATTTT. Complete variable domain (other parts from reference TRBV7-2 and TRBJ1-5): GAGVSQSPSNKVTEKGKDVELRCDPISGHTALYWYRQSLGQGLEFLIYFQGNSAPDKSGLPSDRFSAERTGGSVSTLTIQRTQQEDSAVYLCASSLGRAGNQPQHFGDGTRLSIL.

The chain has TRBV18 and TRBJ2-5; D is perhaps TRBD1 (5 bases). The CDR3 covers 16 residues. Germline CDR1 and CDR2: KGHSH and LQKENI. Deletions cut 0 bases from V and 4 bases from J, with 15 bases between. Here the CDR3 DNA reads TGTGCCAGCTCACCACCGCATACAGGAATGGGAGAGACCCAGTACTTC. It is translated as CASSPPHTGMGETQYF.

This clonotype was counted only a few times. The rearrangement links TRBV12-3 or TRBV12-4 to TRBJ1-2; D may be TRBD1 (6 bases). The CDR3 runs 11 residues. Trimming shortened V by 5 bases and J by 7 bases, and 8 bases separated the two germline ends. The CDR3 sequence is CASSTGFGYTF. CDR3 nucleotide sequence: TGTGCCAGCAGTACAGGGTTTGGCTACACCTTC.

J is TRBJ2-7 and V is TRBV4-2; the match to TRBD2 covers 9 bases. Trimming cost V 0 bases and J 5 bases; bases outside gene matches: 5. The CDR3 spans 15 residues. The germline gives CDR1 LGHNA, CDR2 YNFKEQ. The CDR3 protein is CASSQEAGGGDEQYF. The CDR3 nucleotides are TGTGCCAGCAGCCAAGAGGCGGGAGGGGGCGACGAGCAGTACTTC.

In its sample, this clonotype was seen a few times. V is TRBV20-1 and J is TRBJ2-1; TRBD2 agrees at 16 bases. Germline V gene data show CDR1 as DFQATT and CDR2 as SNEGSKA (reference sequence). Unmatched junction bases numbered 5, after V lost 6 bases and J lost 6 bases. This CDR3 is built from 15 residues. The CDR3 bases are TGCAGTGCGACGGGGACTAGCGGGAGGGCCAATGAGCAGTTCTTC. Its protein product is CSATGTSGRANEQFF.

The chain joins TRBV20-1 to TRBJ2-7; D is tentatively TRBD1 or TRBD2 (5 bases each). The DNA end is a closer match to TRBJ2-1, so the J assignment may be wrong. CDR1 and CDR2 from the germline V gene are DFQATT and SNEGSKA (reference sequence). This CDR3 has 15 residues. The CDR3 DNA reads TGCAGTGCTAGTAGTTTCGTAGGTGGTGGGGGTGAGCAGTTCTTC. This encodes CSASSFVGGGGEQFF.

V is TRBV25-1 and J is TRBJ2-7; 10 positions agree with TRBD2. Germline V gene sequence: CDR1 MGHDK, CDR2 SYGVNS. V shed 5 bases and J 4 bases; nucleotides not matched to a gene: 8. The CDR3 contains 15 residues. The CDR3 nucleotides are TGTGCCAGCAGTAACATAGCGGGAGGAGGTTACGAGCAGTACTTC. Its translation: CASSNIAGGGYEQYF.

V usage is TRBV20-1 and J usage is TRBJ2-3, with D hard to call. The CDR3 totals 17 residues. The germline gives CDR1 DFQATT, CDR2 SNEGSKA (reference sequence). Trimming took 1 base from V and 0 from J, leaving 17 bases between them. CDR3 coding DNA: TGCAGTGCTAGAGCCGTCCCGACCTTACCTAGCACAGATACGCAGTATTTT. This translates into CSARAVPTLPSTDTQYF.

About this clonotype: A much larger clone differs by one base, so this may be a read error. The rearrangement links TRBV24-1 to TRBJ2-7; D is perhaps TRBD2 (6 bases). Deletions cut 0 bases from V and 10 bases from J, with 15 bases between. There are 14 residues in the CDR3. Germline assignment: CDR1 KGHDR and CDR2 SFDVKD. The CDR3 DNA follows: TGTGCCACCAGTGATTTGACAGGAGGGGAGATCCAGTACTTC. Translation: CATSDLTGGEIQYF.

The CDR3 sequence is CASSYLAGESTDTQYF. CDR3 nucleotides: TGTGCCAGCAGTTATTTAGCGGGAGAGAGCACAGATACGCAGTATTTT. This sequence joins TRBV6-2 or TRBV6-3 and TRBJ2-3; 9 nucleotides align to TRBD2. The junction had 4 bases not matched to a gene; V was cut back by 3 bases and J by 0 bases. The CDR3 runs to 16 residues. Germline CDR1 and CDR2: MNHEY and SVGEGT.

The CDR3, as DNA: TGCAGCGTTGGGCTCGCCCGCACAGATACGCAGTATTTT. The encoded protein is CSVGLARTDTQYF. This chain joins TRBV29-1 and TRBJ2-3; D not resolved. From germline, CDR1 is SQVTM and CDR2 ANQGSEA. The CDR3 extends over 13 amino acids. V dropped 4 bases and J dropped 1 base, with 9 bases sitting between them.

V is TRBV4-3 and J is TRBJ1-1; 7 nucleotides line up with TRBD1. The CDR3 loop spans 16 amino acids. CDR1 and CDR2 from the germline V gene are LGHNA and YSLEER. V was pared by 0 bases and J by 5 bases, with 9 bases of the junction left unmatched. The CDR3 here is CASSQDGGQRRTEAFF. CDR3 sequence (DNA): TGCGCCAGCAGCCAAGATGGGGGACAGAGGAGGACTGAAGCTTTCTTT.

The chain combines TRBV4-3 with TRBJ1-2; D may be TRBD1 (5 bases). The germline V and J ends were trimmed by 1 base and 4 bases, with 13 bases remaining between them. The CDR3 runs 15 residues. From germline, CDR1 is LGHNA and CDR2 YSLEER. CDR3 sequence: CASSQGGTARYGYTF. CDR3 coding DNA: TGCGCCAGCAGCCAAGGCGGGACCGCACGCTATGGCTACACCTTC.

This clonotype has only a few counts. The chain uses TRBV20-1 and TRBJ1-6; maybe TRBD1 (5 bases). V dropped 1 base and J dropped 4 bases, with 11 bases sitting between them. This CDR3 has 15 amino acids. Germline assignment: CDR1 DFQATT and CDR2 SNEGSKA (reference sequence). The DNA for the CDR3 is TGCAGTGCTAGAGGGGCAGGGCGGTATAATTCACCCCTCCACTTT. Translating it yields CSARGAGRYNSPLHF.

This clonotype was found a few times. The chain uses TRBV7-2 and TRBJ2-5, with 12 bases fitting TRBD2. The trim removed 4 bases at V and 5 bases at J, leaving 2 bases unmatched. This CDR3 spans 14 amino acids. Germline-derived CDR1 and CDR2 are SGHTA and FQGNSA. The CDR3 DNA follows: TGTGCCAGCAGCTGGACTAGCGGGGAGGAGACCCAGTACTTC. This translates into CASSWTSGEETQYF.

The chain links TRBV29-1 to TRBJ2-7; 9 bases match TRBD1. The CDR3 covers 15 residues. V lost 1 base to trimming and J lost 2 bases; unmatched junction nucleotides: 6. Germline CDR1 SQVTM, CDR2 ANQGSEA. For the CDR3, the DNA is TGCAGCGTTGAAGGGGAGGGACAGGGTGCCTACGAGCAGTACTTC. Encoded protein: CSVEGEGQGAYEQYF.

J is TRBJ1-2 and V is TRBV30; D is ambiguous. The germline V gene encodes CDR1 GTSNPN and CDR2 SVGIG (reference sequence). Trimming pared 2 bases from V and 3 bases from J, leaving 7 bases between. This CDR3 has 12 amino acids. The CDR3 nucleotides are TGTGCCTGGAGTACAGATTACTATGGCTACACCTTC. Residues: CAWSTDYYGYTF.

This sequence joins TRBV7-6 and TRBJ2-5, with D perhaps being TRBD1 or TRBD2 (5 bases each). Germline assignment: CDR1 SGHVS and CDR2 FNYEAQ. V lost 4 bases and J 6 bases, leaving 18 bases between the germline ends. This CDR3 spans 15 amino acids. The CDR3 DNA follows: TGTGCCAGCAGCTCGATAGATTCGGGGACCAAGACCCAGTACTTC. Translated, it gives CASSSIDSGTKTQYF.